These 5 T cell receptor beta chains came from one sample sequenced in a study of somatic mutations in cytotoxic T cells in rheumatoid arthritis. Generated by immunoSEQ multiplex PCR, the TCRdb table keeps only in-frame clones and is missing some. The repertoire has 15,000 to 20,000 clones, roughly 72% of them found once; the top ten carry under 5.5%. Sequenced input: CD8+ T cells sorted from blood. The source is a man aged 55 to 69 in good health.

V and J are TRBV6-5 and TRBJ2-3; TRBD1 matches at 8 bases. This CDR3 has 15 amino acids. From germline, CDR1 is MNHEY and CDR2 SVGAGI. V trimming: 5 bases; J trimming: 1 base; junction bases outside the gene matches: 5. The CDR3 reads CASSPRQGRTDTQYF. DNA of the CDR3: TGTGCCAGCAGTCCCCGACAGGGGCGCACAGATACGCAGTATTTT.

This chain connects TRBV4-2 to TRBJ2-5; 11 bases agree with TRBD2. V was clipped by 4 bases and J by 1 base; unmatched bases: 8. The germline gives CDR1 LGHNA, CDR2 YNFKEQ. The CDR3 is 17 amino acids. The CDR3 nucleotides are TGTGCCAGCAGCCGTGAGGGTAGCGGGGGGGCCCAAGAGACCCAGTACTTC. Encoded protein: CASSREGSGGAQETQYF.

The rearrangement links TRBV9 to TRBJ2-5; D not certain. CDR1 is SGDLS, CDR2 YYNGEE, per germline. V dropped 0 bases and J dropped 3 bases, with 9 bases sitting between them. This CDR3 has 14 amino acids. The CDR3 loop reads CASSVGIAEETQYF. CDR3 coding DNA: TGTGCCAGCAGCGTAGGAATTGCGGAAGAGACCCAGTACTTC. The full variable domain, with the rest looked up from reference TRBV9 and TRBJ2-5, is DSGVTQTPKHLITATGQRVTLRCSPRSGDLSVYWYQQSLDQGLQFLIQYYNGEERAKGNILERFSAQQFPDLHSELNLSSLELGDSALYFCASSVGIAEETQYFGPGTRLLVL.

The chain joins TRBV15 to TRBJ1-2, with 8 bases matching TRBD1. CDR1 is LNHNV, CDR2 YYDKDF, per germline (reference sequence). The CDR3 runs to 15 residues. Germline trimming cut 0 bases from V and 7 bases from J; bases unmatched to any gene: 7. The CDR3 nucleotides are TGTGCCACCAGCAGAGATCTCGCAGGGGGCCTTGGCTACACCTTC. This gives the protein CATSRDLAGGLGYTF.

The chain employs TRBV7-9 and TRBJ2-7; no reliable D call. CDR3 length: 16 residues. V was pared by 1 base and J by 0 bases, with 13 bases between. Germline V gene sequence: CDR1 SEHNR, CDR2 FQNEAQ (reference sequence). The chain's CDR3 is CASSLVSLAGSYEQYF. The CDR3 DNA reads TGTGCCAGCAGCTTAGTTTCTTTGGCTGGCTCCTACGAGCAGTACTTC. Full variable domain (missing parts from reference TRBV7-9 and TRBJ2-7): DTGVSQNPRHKITKRGQNVTFRCDPISEHNRLYWYRQTLGQGPEFLTYFQNEAQLEKSRLLSDRFSAERPKGSFSTLEIQRTEQGDSAMYLCASSLVSLAGSYEQYFGPGTRLTVT.